This TCR beta chain emerged from a study of response to subunit inactivated influenza vaccine. TCRdb ran MiXCR on the RT-PCR reads and lists one entry per CDR3 protein. The repertoire holds 500,000 to 550,000 distinct CDR3 sequences, with 6.5% to 8% as singletons. The germline gives CDR1 SGHRS, CDR2 YFSETQ. The CDR3 runs 16 residues. Notes on the study in general: The authors suggested that every seasonal influenza vaccination recruits few new T cells.

There are many counts of this clonotype. The antigen remains undetermined. Its ends do not fully match the called genes, so a read error is possible. J is TRBJ2-7 and V is TRBV5-1, with 9 bases identical to TRBD2. The clonotype comes from a man aged 45 to 70 who received an inactivated influenza vaccine. This specimen consisted of PBMCs from blood, obtained around 25 months after vaccination. Here the CDR3 DNA reads TGCGCCAGCAGTTTGGGATCTAGCGGGGTCTCCTACGAGCAGTACTTC. This gives the protein CASSLGSSGVSYEQYF.